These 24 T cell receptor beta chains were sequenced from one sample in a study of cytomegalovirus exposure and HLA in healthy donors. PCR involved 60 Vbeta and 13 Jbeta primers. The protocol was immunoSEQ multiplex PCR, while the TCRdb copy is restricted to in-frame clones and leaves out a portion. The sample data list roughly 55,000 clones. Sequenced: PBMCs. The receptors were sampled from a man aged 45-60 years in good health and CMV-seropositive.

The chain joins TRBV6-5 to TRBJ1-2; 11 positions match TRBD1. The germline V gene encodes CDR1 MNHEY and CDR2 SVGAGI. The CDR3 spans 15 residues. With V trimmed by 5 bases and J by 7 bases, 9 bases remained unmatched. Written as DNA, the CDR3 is TGTGCCAGCAGTCCCACCCTGGGACAGGGGGTTGGCTACACCTTC. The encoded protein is CASSPTLGQGVGYTF.

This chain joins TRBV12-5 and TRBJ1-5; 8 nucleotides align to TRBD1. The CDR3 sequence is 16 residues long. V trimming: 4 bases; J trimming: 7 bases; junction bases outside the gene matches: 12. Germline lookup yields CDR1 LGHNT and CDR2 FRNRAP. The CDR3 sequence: CASGSEQGEGKQPQHF. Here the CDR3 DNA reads TGTGCTAGTGGTTCCGAACAGGGGGAAGGGAAGCAGCCCCAGCATTTT.

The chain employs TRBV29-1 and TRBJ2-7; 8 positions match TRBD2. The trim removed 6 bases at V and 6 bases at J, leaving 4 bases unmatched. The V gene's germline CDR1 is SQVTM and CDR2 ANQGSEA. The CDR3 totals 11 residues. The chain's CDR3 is CSVGGASEQYF. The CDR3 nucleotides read TGCAGCGTCGGGGGGGCGTCCGAGCAGTACTTC.

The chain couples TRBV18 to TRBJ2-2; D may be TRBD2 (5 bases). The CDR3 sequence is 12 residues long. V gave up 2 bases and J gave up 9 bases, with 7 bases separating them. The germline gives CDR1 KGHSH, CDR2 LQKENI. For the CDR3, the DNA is TGTGCCAGCTCACCAGGACTCCGGGAGCTGTTTTTT. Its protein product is CASSPGLRELFF. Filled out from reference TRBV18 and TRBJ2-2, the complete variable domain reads NAGVMQNPRHLVRRRGQEARLRCSPMKGHSHVYWYRQLPEEGLKFMVYLQKENIIDESGMPKERFSAEFPKEGPSILRIQQVVRGDSAAYFCASSPGLRELFFGEGSRLTVL.

In DNA, the CDR3 is TGCGCCAGCAGCGGCGGGACAGGGGGAAACACCATATATTTT. It specifies CASSGGTGGNTIYF. This chain joins TRBV5-1 and TRBJ1-3, with 9 positions matching TRBD1. The CDR3 loop spans 14 amino acids. V trimming: 4 bases; J trimming: 4 bases; junction bases outside the gene matches: 3. Germline CDR1 is SGHRS and CDR2 is YFSETQ.

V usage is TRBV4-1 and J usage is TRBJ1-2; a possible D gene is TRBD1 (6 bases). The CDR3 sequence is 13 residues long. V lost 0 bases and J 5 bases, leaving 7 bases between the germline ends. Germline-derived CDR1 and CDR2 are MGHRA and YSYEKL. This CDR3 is CASSQETGYGYTF. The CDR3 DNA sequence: TGCGCCAGCAGCCAAGAAACAGGGTATGGCTACACCTTC.

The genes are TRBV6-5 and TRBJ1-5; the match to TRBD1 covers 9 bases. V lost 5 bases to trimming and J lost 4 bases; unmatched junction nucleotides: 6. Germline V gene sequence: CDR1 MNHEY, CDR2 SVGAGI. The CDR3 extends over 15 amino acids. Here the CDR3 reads CASSGGQGRNQPQHF. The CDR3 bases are TGTGCCAGCAGTGGGGGACAGGGCCGAAATCAGCCCCAGCATTTT.

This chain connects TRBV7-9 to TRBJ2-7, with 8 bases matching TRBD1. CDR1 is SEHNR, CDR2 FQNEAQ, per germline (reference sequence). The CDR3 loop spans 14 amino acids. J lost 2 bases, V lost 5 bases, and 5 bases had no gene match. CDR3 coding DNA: TGTGCCAGCAGCCAGACAGGGGAAGCCTACGAGCAGTACTTC. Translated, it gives CASSQTGEAYEQYF.

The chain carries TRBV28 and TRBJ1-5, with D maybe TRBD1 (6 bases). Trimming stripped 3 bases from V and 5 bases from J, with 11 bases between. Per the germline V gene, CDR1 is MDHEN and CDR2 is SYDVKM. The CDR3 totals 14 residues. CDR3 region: CASSFGQLYQPQHF. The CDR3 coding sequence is TGTGCCAGCAGTTTCGGACAGCTTTATCAGCCCCAGCATTTT. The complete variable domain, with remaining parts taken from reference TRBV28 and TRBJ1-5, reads DVKVTQSSRYLVKRTGEKVFLECVQDMDHENMFWYRQDPGLGLRLIYFSYDVKMKEKGDIPEGYSVSREKKERFSLILESASTNQTSMYLCASSFGQLYQPQHFGDGTRLSIL.

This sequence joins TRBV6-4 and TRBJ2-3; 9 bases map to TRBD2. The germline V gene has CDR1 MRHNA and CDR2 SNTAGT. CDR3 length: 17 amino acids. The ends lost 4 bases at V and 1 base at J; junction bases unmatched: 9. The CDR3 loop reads CASSAVAGAPGTDTQYF. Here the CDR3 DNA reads TGTGCCAGCAGTGCTGTAGCGGGAGCGCCTGGCACAGATACGCAGTATTTT.

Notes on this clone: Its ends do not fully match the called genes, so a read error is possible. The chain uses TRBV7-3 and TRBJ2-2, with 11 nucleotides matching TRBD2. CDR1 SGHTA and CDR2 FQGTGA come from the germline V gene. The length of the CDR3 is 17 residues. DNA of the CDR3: TGTGCCAGCAGCCGGACTAGCGGGTATCCGAACACCAGGGAGCTGTTTTTT. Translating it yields CASSRTSGYPNTRELFF. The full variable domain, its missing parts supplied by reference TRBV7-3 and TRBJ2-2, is GAGVSQTPSNKVTEKGKYVELRCDPISGHTALYWYRQSLGQGPEFLIYFQGTGAADDSGLPNDRFFAVRPEGSVSTLKIQRTERGDSAVYLCASSRTSGYPNTRELFFGEGSRLTVL.

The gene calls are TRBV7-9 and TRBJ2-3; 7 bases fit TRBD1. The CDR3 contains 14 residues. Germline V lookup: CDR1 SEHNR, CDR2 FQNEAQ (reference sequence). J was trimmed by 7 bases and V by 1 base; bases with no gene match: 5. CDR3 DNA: TGTGCCAGCAGCTTAGGACAGGGTGTAAATACGCAGTATTTT. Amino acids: CASSLGQGVNTQYF.

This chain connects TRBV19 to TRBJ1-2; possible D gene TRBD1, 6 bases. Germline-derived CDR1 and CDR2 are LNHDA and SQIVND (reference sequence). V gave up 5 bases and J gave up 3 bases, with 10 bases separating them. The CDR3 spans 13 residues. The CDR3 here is CASSFDRYYGYTF. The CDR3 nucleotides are TGTGCCAGTAGTTTTGACAGGTACTATGGCTACACCTTC.

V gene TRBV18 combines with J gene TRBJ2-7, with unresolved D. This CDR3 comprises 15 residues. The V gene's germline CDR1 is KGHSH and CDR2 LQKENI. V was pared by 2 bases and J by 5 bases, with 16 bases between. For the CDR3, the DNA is TGTGCCAGCTCACCAACCGGGTCTATCTCTAACGAGCAGTACTTC. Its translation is CASSPTGSISNEQYF.

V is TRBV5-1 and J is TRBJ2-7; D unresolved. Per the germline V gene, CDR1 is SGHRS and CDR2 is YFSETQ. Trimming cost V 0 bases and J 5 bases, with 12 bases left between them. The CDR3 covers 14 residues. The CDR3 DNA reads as TGCGCCAGCAGCTTGGCCCCCCAAATCCACGAGCAGTACTTC. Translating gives CASSLAPQIHEQYF.

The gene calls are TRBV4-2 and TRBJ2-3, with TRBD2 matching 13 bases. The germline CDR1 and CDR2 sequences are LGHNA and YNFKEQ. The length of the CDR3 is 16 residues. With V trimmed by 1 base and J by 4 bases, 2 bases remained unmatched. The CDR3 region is CASSQGLAGGPDTQYF. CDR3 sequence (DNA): TGTGCCAGCAGCCAAGGACTAGCGGGAGGACCAGATACGCAGTATTTT.

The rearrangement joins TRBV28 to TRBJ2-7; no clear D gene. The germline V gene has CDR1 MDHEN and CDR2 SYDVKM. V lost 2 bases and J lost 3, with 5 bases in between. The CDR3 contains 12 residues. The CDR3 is CASSLSRYEQYF. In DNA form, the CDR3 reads TGTGCCAGCAGTTTAAGCCGCTACGAGCAGTACTTC.

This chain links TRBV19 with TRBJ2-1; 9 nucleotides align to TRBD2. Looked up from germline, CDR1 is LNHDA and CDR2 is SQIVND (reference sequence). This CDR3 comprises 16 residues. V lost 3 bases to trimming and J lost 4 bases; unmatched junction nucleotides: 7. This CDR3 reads CASSIEASGTYNEQFF. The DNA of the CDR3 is TGTGCCAGTAGTATTGAGGCTAGCGGGACTTACAATGAGCAGTTCTTC. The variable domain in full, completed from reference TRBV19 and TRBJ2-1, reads DGGITQSPKYLFRKEGQNVTLSCEQNLNHDAMYWYRQDPGQGLRLIYYSQIVNDFQKGDIAEGYSVSREKKESFPLTVTSAQKNPTAFYLCASSIEASGTYNEQFFGPGTRLTVL.

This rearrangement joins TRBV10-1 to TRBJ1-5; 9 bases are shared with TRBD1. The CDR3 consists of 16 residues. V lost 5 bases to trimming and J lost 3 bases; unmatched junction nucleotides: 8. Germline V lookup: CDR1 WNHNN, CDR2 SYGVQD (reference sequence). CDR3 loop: CASSWTGEPPNQPQHF. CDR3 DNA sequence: TGCGCCAGCAGTTGGACAGGGGAACCTCCCAATCAGCCCCAGCATTTT.

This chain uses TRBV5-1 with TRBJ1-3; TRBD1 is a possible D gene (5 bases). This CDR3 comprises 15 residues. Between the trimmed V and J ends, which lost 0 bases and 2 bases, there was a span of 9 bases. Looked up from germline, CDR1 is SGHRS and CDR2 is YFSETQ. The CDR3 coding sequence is TGCGCCAGCAGCTTGGAGGGGTTTGCTGGAAACACCATATATTTT. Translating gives CASSLEGFAGNTIYF.

The CDR3 loop is CASSRQVNQPQHF. The CDR3 DNA reads as TGTGCCAGCAGTAGGCAGGTAAATCAGCCCCAGCATTTT. The chain carries TRBV28 and TRBJ1-5; D call uncertain. CDR3 length: 13 amino acids. Trimming shortened V by 5 bases and J by 4 bases, and 9 bases separated the two germline ends. Germline V lookup: CDR1 MDHEN, CDR2 SYDVKM.

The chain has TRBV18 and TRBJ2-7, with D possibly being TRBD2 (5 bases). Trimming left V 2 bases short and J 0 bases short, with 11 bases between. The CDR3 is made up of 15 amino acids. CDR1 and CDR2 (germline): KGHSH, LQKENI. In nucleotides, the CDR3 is TGTGCCAGCTCACCAATGGACTTAAGCTCCTACGAGCAGTACTTC. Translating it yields CASSPMDLSSYEQYF.

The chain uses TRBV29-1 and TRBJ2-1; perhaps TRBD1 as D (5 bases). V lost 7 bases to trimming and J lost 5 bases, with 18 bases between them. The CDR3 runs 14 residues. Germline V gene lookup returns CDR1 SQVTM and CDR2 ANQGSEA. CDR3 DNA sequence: TGCAGCGGGGCGGACGGCTGGGGCCACAATGAGCAGTTCTTC. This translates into CSGADGWGHNEQFF.

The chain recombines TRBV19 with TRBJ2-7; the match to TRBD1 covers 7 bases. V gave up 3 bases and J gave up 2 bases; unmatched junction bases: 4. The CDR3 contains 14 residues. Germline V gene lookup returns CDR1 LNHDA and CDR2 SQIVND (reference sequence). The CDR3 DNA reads TGTGCCAGTAGTATGGCCGGACAGGCCTACGAGCAGTACTTC. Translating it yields CASSMAGQAYEQYF.